This TCR beta chain comes out of a study of identical twins. There are many counts of this clonotype. Its antigen is undetermined. General observations from the study: Twins shared beta out-of-frame sequences in excess, but this excess was weaker.

The CDR3 spans 15 residues. Germline V gives CDR1 SGHKS, CDR2 YYEKEE (reference sequence). Trimming pared 1 base from V and 0 bases from J, leaving 7 bases between. TCRdb processed the 5' RACE reads anew with MiXCR; each CDR3 protein has one entry. This table holds hundreds of thousands of distinct CDR3 sequences, over 20% found once. These records were also assigned to another study, of T cells expressing NK-cell markers.

Material for sequencing was PBMCs. The TCR sequence derives from a woman between 18 and 30 years old in good health. The rearrangement uses TRBV5-5 and TRBJ2-2; D is uncertain. This CDR3 reads CASSLRGPNTGELFF. CDR3 DNA sequence: TGTGCCAGCAGCTTGCGCGGACCGAACACCGGGGAGCTGTTTTTT.